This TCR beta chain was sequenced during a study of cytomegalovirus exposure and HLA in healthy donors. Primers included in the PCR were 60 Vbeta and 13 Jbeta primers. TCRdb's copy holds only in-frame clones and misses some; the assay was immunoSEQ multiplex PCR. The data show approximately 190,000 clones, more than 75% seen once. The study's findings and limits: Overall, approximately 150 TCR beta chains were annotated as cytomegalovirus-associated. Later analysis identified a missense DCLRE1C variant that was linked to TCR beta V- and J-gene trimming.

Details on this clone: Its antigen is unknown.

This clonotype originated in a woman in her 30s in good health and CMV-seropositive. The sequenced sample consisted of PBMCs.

The CDR3 DNA reads TGTGCCAGCAGCTTAGGAGCTCAGGGGCAAGCTTTCTTT. Translated: CASSLGAQGQAFF. The chain is built from TRBV11-3 and TRBJ1-1, with D possibly matching TRBD1 (6 bases). This CDR3 comprises 13 residues. Germline V lookup: CDR1 SGHNT, CDR2 YENEEA. V was shortened by 1 base and J by 9 bases, with 12 bases between the two germline ends. The full variable domain, in which reference TRBV11-3 and TRBJ1-1 provide the parts outside the CDR3, is EAGVVQSPRYKIIEKKQPVAFWCNPISGHNTLYWYLQNLGQGPELLIRYENEEAVDDSQLPKDRFSAERLKGVDSTLKIQPAELGDSAVYLCASSLGAQGQAFFGQGTRLTVV.